This T cell receptor beta chain was identified during a study of cytomegalovirus exposure and HLA in healthy donors. Study-wide results and caveats: TCR beta chain V- and J-gene trimming was linked, in a later analysis, to a missense variant in DCLRE1C.

Per germline, CDR1 SQVTM and CDR2 ANQGSEA. V was trimmed by 3 bases and J by 5 bases, leaving 19 bases between them. This CDR3 comprises 15 residues. On this clone: Its antigen remains unidentified.

The PCR contained 60 Vbeta and 13 Jbeta primers. Assay: immunoSEQ multiplex PCR; the TCRdb copy retains only in-frame clones and omits some. The sample spans just under 90,000 clones; the ten largest clones claim about 5.9%. This clonotype originated in a girl aged 5 to 17 in good health and CMV-seropositive. Sequenced sample: PBMCs. This chain joins TRBV29-1 and TRBJ2-5; D is uncertain. This chain's CDR3 is CSVEKATDSWETQYF. The CDR3, as DNA: TGCAGCGTTGAGAAGGCCACCGACTCCTGGGAGACCCAGTACTTC.